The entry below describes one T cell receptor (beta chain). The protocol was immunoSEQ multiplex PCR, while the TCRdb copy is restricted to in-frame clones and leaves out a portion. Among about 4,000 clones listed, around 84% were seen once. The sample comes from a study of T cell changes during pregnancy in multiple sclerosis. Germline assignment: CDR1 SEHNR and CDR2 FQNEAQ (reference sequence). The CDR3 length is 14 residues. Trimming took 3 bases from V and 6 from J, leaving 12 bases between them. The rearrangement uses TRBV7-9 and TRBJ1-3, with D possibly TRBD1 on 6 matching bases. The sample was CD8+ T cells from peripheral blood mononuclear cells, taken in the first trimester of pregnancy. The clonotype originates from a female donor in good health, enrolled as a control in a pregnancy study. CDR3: CASSLDSILNTIYF. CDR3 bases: TGTGCCAGCAGCTTGGACAGCATTTTAAACACCATATATTTT. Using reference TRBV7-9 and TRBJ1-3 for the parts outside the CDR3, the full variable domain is DTGVSQNPRHKITKRGQNVTFRCDPISEHNRLYWYRQTLGQGPEFLTYFQNEAQLEKSRLLSDRFSAERPKGSFSTLEIQRTEQGDSAMYLCASSLDSILNTIYFGEGSWLTVV.